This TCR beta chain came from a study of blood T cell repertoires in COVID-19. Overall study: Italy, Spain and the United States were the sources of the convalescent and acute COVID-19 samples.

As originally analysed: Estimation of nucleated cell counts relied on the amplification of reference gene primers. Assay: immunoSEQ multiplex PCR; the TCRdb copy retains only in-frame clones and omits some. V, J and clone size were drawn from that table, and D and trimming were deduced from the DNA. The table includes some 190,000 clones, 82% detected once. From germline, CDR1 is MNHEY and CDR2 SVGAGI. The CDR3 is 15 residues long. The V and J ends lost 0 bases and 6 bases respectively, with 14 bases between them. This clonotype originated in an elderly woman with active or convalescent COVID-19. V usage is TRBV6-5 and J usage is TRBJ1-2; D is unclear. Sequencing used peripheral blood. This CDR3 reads CASSYSPGRPDGYTF. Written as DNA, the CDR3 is TGTGCCAGCAGTTACTCCCCAGGCCGCCCCGATGGCTACACCTTC.